Below, 9 T cell receptor beta chains from the same sample are listed, as sequenced in a study of T-cell reconstitution after alpha-beta-depleted transplantation in children. The TCRbeta library was prepared with unique molecular identifiers. TCRdb passed the PCR reads through MiXCR, listing each CDR3 protein once. The data hold roughly 120,000 distinct CDR3 sequences, with about a tenth observed a single time. The source was PBMCs, collected before TCRalphabeta/CD19-depleted stem cell transplant. The origin of the receptors is a boy between 2 and 15 years old with acute lymphoblastic leukemia, due to receive a stem cell transplant.

This clonotype was recorded a few times. The rearrangement uses TRBV5-5 and TRBJ2-7; TRBD1 aligns across 10 bases. V trimming: 3 bases; J trimming: 2 bases; junction bases outside the gene matches: 5. This CDR3 comprises 15 residues. Looked up from germline, CDR1 is SGHKS and CDR2 is YYEKEE (reference sequence). In DNA form, the CDR3 reads TGTGCCAGCAGCTGGGGAGACAGGGGGCCCTACGAGCAGTACTTC. It is translated as CASSWGDRGPYEQYF.

There are many counts of this clonotype. V is TRBV18 and J is TRBJ2-3; D possibly corresponds to TRBD1 (5 bases). V shed 4 bases and J shed 0 bases, with 8 bases lying between them. Germline V lookup: CDR1 KGHSH, CDR2 LQKENI. The CDR3 is 14 residues long. CDR3 coding DNA: TGTGCCAGCTCACTAGGGGCTAGCACAGATACGCAGTATTTT. This sequence encodes CASSLGASTDTQYF.

The V call is TRBV7-2, the J call TRBJ2-5, with D hard to call. CDR3 length equals 14 residues. Germline CDR1 and CDR2: SGHTA and FQGNSA. V lost 1 base and J 5 bases, leaving 11 bases between the germline ends. The CDR3 loop reads CASSLDPGTETQYF. CDR3 nucleotide sequence: TGTGCCAGCAGCTTAGATCCGGGTACGGAGACCCAGTACTTC.

The sample holds a few counts of this clonotype. The rearrangement uses TRBV20-1 and TRBJ1-1; tentatively, D is TRBD1 (6 bases). V was trimmed by 6 bases and J by 5 bases, leaving 19 bases between them. Per germline, CDR1 DFQATT and CDR2 SNEGSKA (reference sequence). The CDR3 contains 14 residues. The CDR3, as DNA: TGCAGTGCGACCCAGACGGGGGCGGTAACTGAAGCTTTCTTT. Protein product: CSATQTGAVTEAFF.

In this sample, this clonotype turned up a few times. CDR3 sequence (DNA): TGTGCCAGCAGTTACTCCCGCGGACTAGCGGGAGGGCCAAGATCCTACGAGCAGTACTTC. Translation gives CASSYSRGLAGGPRSYEQYF. The gene calls are TRBV6-2 or TRBV6-3 and TRBJ2-7, with TRBD2 matching 15 bases. Per the germline V gene, CDR1 is MNHEY and CDR2 is SVGEGT. V lost 0 bases, J lost 1 base, and 10 bases stayed unmatched. This CDR3 is 20 amino acids long.

The V call is TRBV5-4, the J call TRBJ2-7, with 9 bases lining up with TRBD1. This CDR3 is built from 17 residues. Germline CDR1 is SGHNT and CDR2 is YYREEE (reference sequence). The junction had 17 bases not matched to a gene; V was cut back by 3 bases and J by 7 bases. The CDR3 DNA sequence: TGTGCCAGCAGCTCCCACCCCGGGACAGGGACCTACGGGGAGCAGTACTTC. It specifies CASSSHPGTGTYGEQYF.

The V gene is TRBV7-8, the J gene TRBJ2-7; no firm D call. The CDR3 has 13 amino acids. Per the germline V gene, CDR1 is SGHVS and CDR2 is FQNEAQ. V was trimmed by 2 bases and J by 3 bases, leaving 8 bases between them. The CDR3 nucleotides read TGTGCCAGCAGCTTATCGGCAGGCTACGAGCAGTACTTC. Translating gives CASSLSAGYEQYF. Supplemented by reference TRBV7-8 and TRBJ2-7, the full variable domain reads GAGVSQSPRYKVAKRGQDVALRCDPISGHVSLFWYQQALGQGPEFLTYFQNEAQLDKSGLPSDRFFAERPEGSVSTLKIQRTQQEDSAVYLCASSLSAGYEQYFGPGTRLTVT.

The gene calls are TRBV6-2 or TRBV6-3 and TRBJ1-5; D is perhaps TRBD1 (5 bases). V was clipped by 0 bases and J by 2 bases, with 5 bases between them. This CDR3 comprises 14 residues. Germline-derived CDR1 and CDR2 are MNHEY and SVGEGT. This CDR3 is CASSYSGGNQPQHF. CDR3 sequence (DNA): TGTGCCAGCAGTTACTCGGGGGGCAATCAGCCCCAGCATTTT.

The J gene is TRBJ2-2, the V gene TRBV7-9; D is unclear. The CDR3 length is 13 residues. Germline assignment: CDR1 SEHNR and CDR2 FQNEAQ (reference sequence). Trimming shortened V by 1 base and J by 4 bases, and 4 bases separated the two germline ends. The CDR3 DNA reads TGTGCCAGCAGCTTAGGCGCCACCGGGGAGCTGTTTTTT. Its protein is CASSLGATGELFF.